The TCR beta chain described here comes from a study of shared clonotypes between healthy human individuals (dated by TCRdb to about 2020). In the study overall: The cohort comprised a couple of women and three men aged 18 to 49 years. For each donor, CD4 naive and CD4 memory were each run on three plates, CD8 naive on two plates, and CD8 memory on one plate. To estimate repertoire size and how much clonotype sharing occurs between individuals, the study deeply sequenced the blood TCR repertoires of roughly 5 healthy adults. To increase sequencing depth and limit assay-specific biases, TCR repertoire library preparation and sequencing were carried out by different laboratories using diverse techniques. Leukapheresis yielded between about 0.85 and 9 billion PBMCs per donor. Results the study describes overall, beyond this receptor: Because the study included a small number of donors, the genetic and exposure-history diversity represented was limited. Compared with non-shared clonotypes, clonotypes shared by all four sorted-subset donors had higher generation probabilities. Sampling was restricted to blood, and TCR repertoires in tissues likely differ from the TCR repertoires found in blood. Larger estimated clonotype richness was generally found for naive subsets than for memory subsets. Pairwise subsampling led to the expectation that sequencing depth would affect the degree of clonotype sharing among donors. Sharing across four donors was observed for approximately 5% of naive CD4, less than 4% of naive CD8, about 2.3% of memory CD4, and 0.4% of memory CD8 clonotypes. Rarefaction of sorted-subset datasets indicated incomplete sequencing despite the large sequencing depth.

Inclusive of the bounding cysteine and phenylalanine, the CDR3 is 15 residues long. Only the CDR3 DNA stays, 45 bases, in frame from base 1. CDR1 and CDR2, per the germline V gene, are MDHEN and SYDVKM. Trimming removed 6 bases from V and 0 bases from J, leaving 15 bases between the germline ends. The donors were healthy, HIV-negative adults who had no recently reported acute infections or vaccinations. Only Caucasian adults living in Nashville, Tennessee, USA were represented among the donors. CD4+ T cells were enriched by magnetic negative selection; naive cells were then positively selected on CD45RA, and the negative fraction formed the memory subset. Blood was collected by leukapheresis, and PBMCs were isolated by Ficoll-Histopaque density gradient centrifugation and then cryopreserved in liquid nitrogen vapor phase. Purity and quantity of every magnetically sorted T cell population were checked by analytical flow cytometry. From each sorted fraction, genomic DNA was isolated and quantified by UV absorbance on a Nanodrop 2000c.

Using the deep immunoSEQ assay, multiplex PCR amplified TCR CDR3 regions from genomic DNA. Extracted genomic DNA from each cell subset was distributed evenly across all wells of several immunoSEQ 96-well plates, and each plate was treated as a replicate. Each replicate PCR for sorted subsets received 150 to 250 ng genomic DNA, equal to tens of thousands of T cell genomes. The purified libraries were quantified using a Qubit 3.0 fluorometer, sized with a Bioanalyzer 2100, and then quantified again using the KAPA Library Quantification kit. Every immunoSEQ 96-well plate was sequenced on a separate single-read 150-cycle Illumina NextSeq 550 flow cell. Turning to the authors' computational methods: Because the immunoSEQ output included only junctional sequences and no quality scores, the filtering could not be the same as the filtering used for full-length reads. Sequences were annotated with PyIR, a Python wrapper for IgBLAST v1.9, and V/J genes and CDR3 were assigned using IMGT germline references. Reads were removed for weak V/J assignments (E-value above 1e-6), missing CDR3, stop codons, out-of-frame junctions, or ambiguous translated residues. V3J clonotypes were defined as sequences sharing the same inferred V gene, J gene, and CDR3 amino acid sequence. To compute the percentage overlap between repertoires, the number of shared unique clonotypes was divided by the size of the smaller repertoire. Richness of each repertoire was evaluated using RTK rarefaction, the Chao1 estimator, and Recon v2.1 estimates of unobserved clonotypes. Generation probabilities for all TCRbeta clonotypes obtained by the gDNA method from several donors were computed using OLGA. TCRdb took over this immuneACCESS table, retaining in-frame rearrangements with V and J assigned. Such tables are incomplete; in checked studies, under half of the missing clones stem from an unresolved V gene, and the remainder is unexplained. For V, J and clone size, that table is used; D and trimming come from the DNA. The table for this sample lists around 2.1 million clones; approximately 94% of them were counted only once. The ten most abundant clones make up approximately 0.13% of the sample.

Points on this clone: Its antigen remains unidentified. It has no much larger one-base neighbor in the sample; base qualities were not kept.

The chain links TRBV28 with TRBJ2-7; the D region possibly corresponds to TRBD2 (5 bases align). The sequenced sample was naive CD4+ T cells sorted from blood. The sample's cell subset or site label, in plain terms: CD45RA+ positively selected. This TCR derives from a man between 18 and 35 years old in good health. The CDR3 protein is CASSPRRGYSYEQYF. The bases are TGTGCCAGCAGCCCCCGCCGGGGATACTCCTACGAGCAGTACTTC.